The 27 T cell receptor beta chains below were found in one sample sequenced in a study of Ad26.COV2.S vaccination and SARS-CoV-2 variants. Treatment here: some 20 received Ad26.COV2.S at low or high dose, single or two shots; roughly five received placebo; per-sample allocation not given. Specimens were obtained on day 63 following the first vaccine or placebo injection. Data came from immunoSEQ multiplex PCR; TCRdb stores just in-frame clones and leaves some out. Seen here are 350,000 to 400,000 clones, 75% to 90% observed once, and the top ten hold 3% to 4.5%. The sequenced sample was peripheral blood, obtained in a trial of Ad26.COV2.S vaccine versus placebo. These TCRs come from a person between 18 and 60 years old who received the Ad26.COV2.S COVID-19 vaccine or a placebo.

This sequence joins TRBV2 and TRBJ2-1, with D unresolved. Trimming shortened V by 0 bases and J by 7 bases, and 10 bases separated the two germline ends. Germline CDR1 and CDR2: SNHLY and FYNNEI. The CDR3 has 14 amino acids. CDR3 sequence: CASSEARIGNEQFF. The CDR3 nucleotides are TGTGCCAGCAGTGAAGCAAGGATTGGGAATGAGCAGTTCTTC. The whole variable domain, remainder taken from reference TRBV2 and TRBJ2-1, is EPEVTQTPSHQVTQMGQEVILRCVPISNHLYFYWYRQILGQKVEFLVSFYNNEISEKSEIFDDQFSVERPDGSNFTLKIRSTKLEDSAMYFCASSEARIGNEQFFGPGTRLTVL.

This clone has a single count. The V gene is TRBV14, the J gene TRBJ2-3, with TRBD2 matching over 11 bases. The germline CDR1 and CDR2 sequences are SGHDN and FVKESK. V gave up 3 bases and J gave up 8 bases; unmatched junction bases: 7. The CDR3 runs to 15 residues. CDR3 sequence (DNA): TGTGCCAGCAGCCAGACTAGCGGGGATAGGGGTACGCAGTATTTT. Translating gives CASSQTSGDRGTQYF.

This clone was counted between two and nine times. This rearrangement joins TRBV6-5 to TRBJ1-1; TRBD1 might be the D (5 bases). Per the germline V gene, CDR1 is MNHEY and CDR2 is SVGAGI. The CDR3 sequence is 14 residues long. The germline V and J ends were trimmed by 7 bases and 0 bases, with 12 bases remaining between them. The DNA for the CDR3 is TGTGCCAGCATTAAGGGCAGGGTGAACACTGAAGCTTTCTTT. This translates into CASIKGRVNTEAFF.

The table lists this clone with a count of one. The chain links TRBV5-1 to TRBJ1-4; D not certain. Germline V CDR1 and CDR2: SGHRS, YFSETQ. The ends were cut back, 1 base at V and 12 bases at J, with 10 bases in the middle. This CDR3 is 12 amino acids long. The CDR3: CASSLTKGELFF. The DNA of the CDR3 is TGCGCCAGCAGCTTGACTAAGGGTGAACTGTTTTTT.

This clone was seen a single time. This chain links TRBV6-4 with TRBJ1-4; a possible D gene is TRBD1 (5 bases). The CDR3 has 12 residues. Trimming removed 7 bases from V and 6 bases from J, with 9 bases in between. Germline V CDR1 and CDR2: MRHNA, SNTAGT. CDR3: CASTGLHEKLFF. Written as DNA, the CDR3 is TGTGCCAGCACAGGGCTACATGAAAAACTGTTTTTT.

The chain combines TRBV18 with TRBJ2-7; D gene uncertain. This CDR3 is 13 amino acids long. Germline V gene data show CDR1 as KGHSH and CDR2 as LQKENI. The V end lost 6 bases, the J end lost 2 bases, and 11 bases lay between the germline ends. This CDR3 reads CASSPDITYEQYF. CDR3 nucleotides: TGTGCCAGCTCTCCCGACATCACCTACGAGCAGTACTTC.

This chain connects TRBV10-2 to TRBJ2-7, with TRBD1 matching 10 bases. Germline V gives CDR1 WSHSY, CDR2 SAAADI. After removal of 6 bases from V and 2 bases from J, the junction contained 1 base not matched to a gene. This CDR3 is built from 13 residues. The CDR3 bases are TGCGCCAGCAGGGACAGGGGGGCCTACGAGCAGTACTTC. Amino acids: CASRDRGAYEQYF.

As for this clone: The same CDR3 can be traced to other DNA sequences in this sample. The chain is built from TRBV7-9 and TRBJ1-1; D not resolved. The V and J ends lost 3 bases and 4 bases respectively, with 3 bases between them. The CDR3 loop spans 11 amino acids. The germline V gene has CDR1 SEHNR and CDR2 FQNEAQ (reference sequence). The chain's CDR3 is CASSLITEAFF. CDR3 in DNA: TGTGCCAGCAGCTTGATCACTGAAGCTTTCTTT.

This chain connects TRBV6-5 to TRBJ1-1, with TRBD1 matching over 8 bases. The ends lost 0 bases at V and 10 bases at J; junction bases unmatched: 7. The germline gives CDR1 MNHEY, CDR2 SVGAGI. This CDR3 is 14 amino acids long. The CDR3 DNA reads as TGTGCCAGCAGTTACTCGATGCAGGGGGCCGGAGCTTTCTTT. Translation gives CASSYSMQGAGAFF.

The V and J genes are TRBV6-5 and TRBJ2-1; TRBD2 agrees at 7 bases. There are 13 residues in the CDR3. The germline V gene has CDR1 MNHEY and CDR2 SVGAGI. The V gene end was trimmed by 8 bases and the J gene end by 2 bases; junction bases not matched to a gene: 3. CDR3 in DNA: TGTGCCAGCTTCAGCGGGACCTACAATGAGCAGTTCTTC. It yields the protein CASFSGTYNEQFF.

This clone has more than one count but fewer than ten. The V call is TRBV6-5, the J call TRBJ1-1; 11 nucleotides line up with TRBD1. V was clipped by 6 bases and J by 4 bases; unmatched bases: 7. This CDR3 comprises 15 residues. Per the germline V gene, CDR1 is MNHEY and CDR2 is SVGAGI. The CDR3 coding sequence is TGTGCCAGCAGAATGGACAGGGGGCATCCCACTGAAGCTTTCTTT. Translation: CASRMDRGHPTEAFF.

V and J are TRBV5-8 and TRBJ2-7; the match to TRBD2 covers 7 bases. Trimming removed 3 bases from V and 6 bases from J; junction bases left unmatched: 6. This CDR3 spans 13 amino acids. The germline V gene has CDR1 SGHTS and CDR2 YDEGEE. CDR3 sequence reads: CASSWGGLGEQYF. For the CDR3, the DNA is TGTGCCAGCAGCTGGGGGGGATTGGGCGAGCAGTACTTC.

This chain joins TRBV24-1 and TRBJ2-3; 9 positions agree with TRBD2. CDR1 KGHDR and CDR2 SFDVKD come from the germline V gene. V shed 5 bases, J shed 3 bases, and the junction held 8 bases outside the gene matches. The CDR3 loop spans 16 amino acids. The CDR3 region is CATSAQRGAGTDTQYF. CDR3 bases: TGTGCCACCAGTGCCCAGCGGGGGGCTGGGACAGATACGCAGTATTTT.

The chain uses TRBV24-1 and TRBJ1-2, with D possibly TRBD1 on 6 matching bases. Germline CDR1 reads KGHDR; CDR2 reads SFDVKD. The CDR3 spans 10 residues. Deletions cut 12 bases from V and 14 bases from J, with 18 bases between. This chain's CDR3 is CAAPYRVCTF. In DNA form, the CDR3 reads TGTGCCGCGCCTTACAGGGTCTGTACCTTC.

The rearrangement links TRBV7-6 to TRBJ1-6; no clear D. CDR1 is SGHVS and CDR2 is FNYEAQ in the germline V gene. The CDR3 spans 14 residues. Trimming took 2 bases from V and 7 from J, leaving 9 bases between them. The CDR3 DNA sequence: TGTGCCAGCAGCTTATTTGGGGAAAATTCACCCCTCCACTTT. Its protein product is CASSLFGENSPLHF.

The genes are TRBV4-1 and TRBJ2-1; D possibly uses TRBD1 or TRBD2 (6 bases each). The V and J ends lost 3 bases and 5 bases respectively, with 17 bases between them. The CDR3 runs to 16 residues. Germline CDR1 and CDR2: MGHRA and YSYEKL. The chain's CDR3 is CASSHPLHREDNEQFF. CDR3 nucleotides: TGCGCCAGCAGCCACCCGCTTCACAGGGAGGACAATGAGCAGTTCTTC.

V usage is TRBV3-1 (or the pseudogene TRBV3-2) and J usage is TRBJ2-5, with 7 bases that match TRBD2. V shed 1 base, J shed 5 bases, and the junction held 4 bases outside the gene matches. The CDR3 covers 14 residues. Germline V gives CDR1 LGHDT, CDR2 YNNKEL (reference sequence). For the CDR3, the DNA is TGTGCCAGCAGCCAAGCGGCGGGGGAGGAGACCCAGTACTTC. It codes for CASSQAAGEETQYF.

In this sample, this clone turned up a few times. The chain combines TRBV30 with TRBJ1-5; TRBD1 is a possible D gene (5 bases). The V and J ends lost 0 bases and 2 bases respectively, with 11 bases between them. The germline V gene encodes CDR1 GTSNPN and CDR2 SVGIG (reference sequence). The CDR3 length is 15 residues. CDR3 nucleotides: TGTGCCTGGAGTGTACCTGGGGGTGGCAATCAGCCCCAGCATTTT. Translating gives CAWSVPGGGNQPQHF.

This chain joins TRBV2 and TRBJ2-2; D not resolved. V was pared by 7 bases and J by 1 base, with 10 bases between. The CDR3 totals 14 residues. The V gene's germline CDR1 is SNHLY and CDR2 FYNNEI. The CDR3 DNA is TGTGCCAGCATGAAGGCGGAGAACACCGGGGAGCTGTTTTTT. Amino acids: CASMKAENTGELFF.

This clone was counted once. This chain links TRBV13 with TRBJ2-1; D possibly corresponds to TRBD2 (5 bases). Trimming stripped 5 bases from V and 0 bases from J, with 14 bases between. In germline, CDR1 is PRHDT, CDR2 FYEKMQ (reference sequence). The length of the CDR3 is 16 residues. DNA of the CDR3: TGTGCCAGCAGCCAGAGGGATTCAAGCTCCTACAATGAGCAGTTCTTC. Amino acids: CASSQRDSSSYNEQFF.

The chain uses TRBV3-1 (or the pseudogene TRBV3-2) and TRBJ2-5; no clear D. The CDR3 runs 14 residues. The germline V gene has CDR1 LGHDT and CDR2 YNNKEL (reference sequence). With 0 bases removed from V and 7 bases from J, the gap between germline ends came to 12 bases. The CDR3 nucleotides are TGTGCCAGCAGCCAAGACGTCAGCCTAGGGACCCAGTACTTC. This codes for CASSQDVSLGTQYF.

The rearrangement joins TRBV27 to TRBJ2-1; D remains unclear. The CDR3 has 15 residues. V shed 0 bases and J shed 6 bases, with 12 bases lying between them. CDR1 is MNHEY and CDR2 is SMNVEV in the germline V gene (reference sequence). This CDR3 reads CASSLSKGRTNEQFF. CDR3 nucleotides: TGTGCCAGCAGTTTATCTAAGGGTCGGACCAATGAGCAGTTCTTC.

This chain uses TRBV7-2 with TRBJ2-1, with D tentatively TRBD2 (7 bases). V dropped 2 bases and J dropped 0 bases, with 11 bases sitting between them. Germline-derived CDR1 and CDR2 are SGHTA and FQGNSA. The CDR3 covers 16 residues. This chain's CDR3 is CASSLRGGSSYNEQFF. CDR3 nucleotides: TGTGCCAGCAGCTTAAGGGGGGGAAGCTCCTACAATGAGCAGTTCTTC.

The chain links TRBV4-1 to TRBJ1-2, with D possibly matching TRBD1 (5 bases). The length of the CDR3 is 16 residues. CDR1 is MGHRA and CDR2 is YSYEKL in the germline V gene. V lost 0 bases to trimming and J lost 4 bases, with 15 bases between them. CDR3 amino acids: CASSQDRHVRVYGYTF. In DNA form, the CDR3 reads TGCGCCAGCAGCCAAGATAGGCATGTCAGGGTCTATGGCTACACCTTC.

Points on this clone: Other nucleotide sequences from this sample produce the same CDR3. The chain couples TRBV2 to TRBJ1-3; 7 bases match TRBD1. The CDR3 contains 14 residues. V lost 2 bases, J lost 4 bases, and 2 bases stayed unmatched. Looked up from germline, CDR1 is SNHLY and CDR2 is FYNNEI. Here the CDR3 DNA reads TGTGCCAGCAGTGAAAGGGGGCCCGGAAACACCATATATTTT. This translates into CASSERGPGNTIYF.

The V gene is TRBV5-1, the J gene TRBJ2-3; the D is unclear. The CDR3 is 14 amino acids. From germline, CDR1 is SGHRS and CDR2 YFSETQ. With 7 bases removed from V and 2 bases from J, the gap between germline ends came to 14 bases. The CDR3 nucleotides read TGCGCCAGCCGCTGGGCGCGTACCACAGATACGCAGTATTTT. Translation: CASRWARTTDTQYF.

V and J are TRBV5-1 and TRBJ1-2, with 9 nucleotides matching TRBD1. Germline CDR1 SGHRS, CDR2 YFSETQ. The CDR3 totals 15 residues. J lost 3 bases, V lost 4 bases, and 7 bases had no gene match. CDR3 in amino acids: CASSEGDRAYYGYTF. Written as DNA, the CDR3 is TGCGCCAGCAGCGAAGGGGACAGGGCTTACTATGGCTACACCTTC.